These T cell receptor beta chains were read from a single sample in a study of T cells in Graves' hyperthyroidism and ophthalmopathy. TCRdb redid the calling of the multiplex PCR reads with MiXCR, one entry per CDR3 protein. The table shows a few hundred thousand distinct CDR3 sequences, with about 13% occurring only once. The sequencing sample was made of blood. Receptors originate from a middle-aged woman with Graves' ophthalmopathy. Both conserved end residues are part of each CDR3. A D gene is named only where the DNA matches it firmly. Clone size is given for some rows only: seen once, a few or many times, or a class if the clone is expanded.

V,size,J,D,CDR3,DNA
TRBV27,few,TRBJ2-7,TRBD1,CASSGSGTGDEQYF,TGTGCCAGCAGTGGTTCCGGGACAGGGGACGAGCAGTACTTC
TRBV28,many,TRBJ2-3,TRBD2,CASSFSGGRLDTQYF,TGTGCCAGCAGTTTTTCGGGCGGGAGGTTAGATACGCAGTATTTT
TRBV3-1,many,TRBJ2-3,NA,CASSQRAGAVTDTQYF,TGTGCCAGCAGCCAAAGGGCAGGGGCCGTCACAGATACGCAGTATTTT
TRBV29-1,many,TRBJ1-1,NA,CSVGVKMATEAFF,TGCAGCGTTGGGGTCAAAATGGCCACTGAAGCTTTCTTT
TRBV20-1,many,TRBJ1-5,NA,CSARPGGTYQPQHF,TGCAGTGCTAGGCCAGGAGGGACTTACCAGCCCCAGCATTTT
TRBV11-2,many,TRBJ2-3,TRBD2,CASGRGSGRVADTQYF,TGTGCCAGCGGTAGGGGAAGCGGGAGGGTCGCAGATACGCAGTATTTT
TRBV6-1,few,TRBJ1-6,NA,CASSTLVGSPLHF,TGTGCCAGCAGTACCCTCGTTGGATCACCCCTCCACTTT
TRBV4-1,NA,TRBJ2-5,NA,CASKEQHIQETQYF,TGCGCCAGCAAGGAACAGCACATCCAAGAGACCCAGTACTTC
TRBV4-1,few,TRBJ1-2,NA,CASSQGPNNYGYTF,TGCGCCAGCAGCCAGGGACCCAATAACTATGGCTACACCTTC
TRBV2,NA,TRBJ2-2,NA,CASCRVVGGELFF,TGTGCCAGCTGTAGGGTGGTTGGCGGGGAGCTGTTTTTT